This T cell receptor beta chain was retrieved from a study of blood T cell repertoires in COVID-19. Sequencing was performed with immunoSEQ multiplex PCR; in TCRdb, only in-frame clones are kept and a portion is missing. The sample contains some 350,000 clones, over 75% of which appear only once. Germline-derived CDR1 and CDR2 are SNHLY and FYNNEI. CDR3 size: 15 residues. V was clipped by 2 bases and J by 4 bases, with 12 bases between them. V is TRBV2 and J is TRBJ1-5; D gene uncertain. The material sequenced was PBMCs or T cells enriched from blood (not recorded which). The sequence was collected from a woman under 40 who had recovered from COVID-19. CDR3 nucleotide sequence: TGTGCCAGCAGTGAAAATAGATTCACTAATCAGCCCCAGCATTTT. This gives the protein CASSENRFTNQPQHF.